The clone carrying this T cell receptor beta chain was picked up many times. Its antigen is currently unknown. The source of the sample is a study of regulatory T cells in long-lasting Graves disease. Investigators prepared the TCR beta libraries by applying iRepertoire HTBI primers and Arm-PCR of CDR3 regions. TCRdb itself ran the multiplex PCR reads through MiXCR, one entry per CDR3 protein. The data contain about 470,000 distinct CDR3 sequences, 20% to 25% of them seen just once; the ten biggest clones take up approximately 7.8%. Time point of the sample: persistent/refractory GD, antithyroid drugs over 5 years with positive TRAb. Scientists built the TCR library using RNA that was extracted from PBMCs. Study-wide findings and caveats: Persistent patients shared more public clonotypes (roughly 3,000) than newly diagnosed patients (about 1,000).

This receptor was obtained from a female donor with Graves disease. This specimen consisted of peripheral blood mononuclear cells (PBMCs), obtained when the disease was refractory, from a patient treated with antithyroid drugs.

As DNA, the CDR3 is TGTGCCAGCAGTTTATCGGGCAGGGGTGGTGAAAAACTGTTTTTT. Translation: CASSLSGRGGEKLFF. The rearrangement joins TRBV28 to TRBJ1-4; perhaps TRBD1 as D (6 bases). V dropped 1 base and J dropped 7 bases, with 13 bases sitting between them. This CDR3 is built from 15 residues. Germline CDR1 reads MDHEN; CDR2 reads SYDVKM.